This T cell receptor (beta chain) was sequenced during a study of breast tumors, draining lymph nodes, adjacent tissues. Whole-study results and caveats: Compared with lymph nodes, tumors were less diverse; compared with nontumor tissue, more. Findings are consistent with lymph node origin and intratumoral expansion of most tumor T cells.

The CDR3 runs to 12 residues. V was shortened by 4 bases and J by 3 bases, with 7 bases between the two germline ends. Germline values: CDR1 LNHDA, CDR2 SQIVND (reference sequence). Breast cancer patients provided tissue from their axillary draining lymph nodes. The table lists this clonotype with many counts. Its antigen is unknown. MiXCR, applied by TCRdb to the multiplex PCR reads, yields one record per CDR3 protein. This sample has some 170,000 distinct CDR3 sequences, with 33% found just once. The specimen sequenced was axillary lymph node tissue. This chain connects TRBV19 to TRBJ2-7, with a tentative D call TRBD1 (5 bases). The TCR comes from a female donor with breast cancer. Some clones in this sample may be carry-over from other donors' samples. The CDR3 region is CASSKTVYEQYF. CDR3 sequence (DNA): TGTGCCAGTAGTAAGACAGTCTACGAGCAGTACTTC.